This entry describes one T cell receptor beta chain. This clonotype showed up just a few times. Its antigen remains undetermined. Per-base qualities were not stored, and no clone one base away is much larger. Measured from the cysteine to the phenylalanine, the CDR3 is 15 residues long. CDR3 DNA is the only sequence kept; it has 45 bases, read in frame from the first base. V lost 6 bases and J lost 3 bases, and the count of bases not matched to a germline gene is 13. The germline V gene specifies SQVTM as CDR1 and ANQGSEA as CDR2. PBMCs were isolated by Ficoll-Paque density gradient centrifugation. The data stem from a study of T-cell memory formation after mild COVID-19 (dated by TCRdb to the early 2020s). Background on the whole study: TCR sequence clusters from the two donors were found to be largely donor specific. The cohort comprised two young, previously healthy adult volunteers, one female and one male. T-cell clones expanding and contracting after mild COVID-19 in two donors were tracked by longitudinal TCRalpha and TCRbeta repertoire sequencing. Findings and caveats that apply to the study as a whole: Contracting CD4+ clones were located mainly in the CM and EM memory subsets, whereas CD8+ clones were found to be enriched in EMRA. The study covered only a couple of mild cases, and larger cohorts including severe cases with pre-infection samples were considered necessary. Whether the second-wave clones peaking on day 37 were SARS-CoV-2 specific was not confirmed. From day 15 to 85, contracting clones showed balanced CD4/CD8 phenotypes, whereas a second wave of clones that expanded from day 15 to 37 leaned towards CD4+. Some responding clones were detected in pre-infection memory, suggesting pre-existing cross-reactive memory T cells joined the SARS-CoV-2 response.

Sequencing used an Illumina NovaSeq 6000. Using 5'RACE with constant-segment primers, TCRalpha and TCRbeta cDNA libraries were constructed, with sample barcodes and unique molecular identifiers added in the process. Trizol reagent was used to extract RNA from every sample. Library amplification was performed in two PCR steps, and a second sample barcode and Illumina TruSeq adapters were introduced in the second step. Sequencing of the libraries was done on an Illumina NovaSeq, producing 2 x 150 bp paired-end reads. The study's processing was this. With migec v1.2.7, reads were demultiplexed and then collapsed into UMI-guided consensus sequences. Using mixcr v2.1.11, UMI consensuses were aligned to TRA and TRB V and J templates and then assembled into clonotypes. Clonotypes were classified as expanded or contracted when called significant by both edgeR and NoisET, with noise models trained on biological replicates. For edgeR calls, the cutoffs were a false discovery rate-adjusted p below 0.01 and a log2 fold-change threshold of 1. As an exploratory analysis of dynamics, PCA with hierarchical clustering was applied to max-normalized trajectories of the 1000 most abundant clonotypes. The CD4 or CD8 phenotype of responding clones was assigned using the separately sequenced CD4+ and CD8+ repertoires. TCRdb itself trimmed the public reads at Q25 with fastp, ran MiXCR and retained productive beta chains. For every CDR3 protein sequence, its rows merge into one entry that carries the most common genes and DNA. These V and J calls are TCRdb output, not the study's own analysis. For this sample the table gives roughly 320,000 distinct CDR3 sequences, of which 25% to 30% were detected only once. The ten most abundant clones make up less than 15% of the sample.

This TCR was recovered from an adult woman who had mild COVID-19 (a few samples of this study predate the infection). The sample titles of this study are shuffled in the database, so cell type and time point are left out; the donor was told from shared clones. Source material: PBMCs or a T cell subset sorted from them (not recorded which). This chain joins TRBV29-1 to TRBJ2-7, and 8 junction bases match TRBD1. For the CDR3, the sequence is CSVRAAGTGGYEQYF. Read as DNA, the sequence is TGCAGCGTGAGGGCTGCGGGAACAGGGGGCTACGAGCAGTACTTC.